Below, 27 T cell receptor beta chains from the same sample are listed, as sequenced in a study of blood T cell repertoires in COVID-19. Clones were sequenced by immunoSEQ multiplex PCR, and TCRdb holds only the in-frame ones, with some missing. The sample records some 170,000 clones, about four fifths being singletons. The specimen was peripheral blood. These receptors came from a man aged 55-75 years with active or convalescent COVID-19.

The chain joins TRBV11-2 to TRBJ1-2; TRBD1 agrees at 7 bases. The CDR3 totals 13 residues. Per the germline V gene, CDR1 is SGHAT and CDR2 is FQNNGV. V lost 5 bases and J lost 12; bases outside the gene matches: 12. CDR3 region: CASSRNSGGPDTF. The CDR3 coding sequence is TGTGCCAGCAGCCGGAACTCAGGGGGTCCCGACACCTTC.

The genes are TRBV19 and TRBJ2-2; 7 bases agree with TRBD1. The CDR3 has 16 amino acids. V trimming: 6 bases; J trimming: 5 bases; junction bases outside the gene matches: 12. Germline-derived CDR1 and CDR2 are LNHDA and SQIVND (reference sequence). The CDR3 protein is CASRHRQGRLTGELFF. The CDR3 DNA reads TGTGCCAGTAGGCATCGACAGGGTCGATTGACCGGGGAGCTGTTTTTT.

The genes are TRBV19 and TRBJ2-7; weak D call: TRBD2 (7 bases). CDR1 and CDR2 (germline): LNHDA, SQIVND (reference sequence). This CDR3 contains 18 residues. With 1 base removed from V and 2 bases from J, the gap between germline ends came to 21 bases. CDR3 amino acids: CASSIGGRAGQLTYEQYF. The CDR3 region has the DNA TGTGCCAGTAGTATAGGTGGACGAGCGGGACAACTCACCTACGAGCAGTACTTC.

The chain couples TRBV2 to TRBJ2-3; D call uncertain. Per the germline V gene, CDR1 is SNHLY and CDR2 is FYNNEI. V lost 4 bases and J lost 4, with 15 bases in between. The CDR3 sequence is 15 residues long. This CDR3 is CASSAPEVSPDTQYF. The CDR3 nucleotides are TGTGCCAGCAGTGCCCCTGAGGTCTCCCCAGATACGCAGTATTTT.

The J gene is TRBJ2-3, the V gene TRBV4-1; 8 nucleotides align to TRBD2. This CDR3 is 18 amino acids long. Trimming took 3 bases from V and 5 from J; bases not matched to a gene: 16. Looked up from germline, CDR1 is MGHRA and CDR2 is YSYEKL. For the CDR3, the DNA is TGCGCCAGCAGCCACCCCATGAGACGGGGGGGCCGCGGAGATACGCAGTATTTT. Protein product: CASSHPMRRGGRGDTQYF.

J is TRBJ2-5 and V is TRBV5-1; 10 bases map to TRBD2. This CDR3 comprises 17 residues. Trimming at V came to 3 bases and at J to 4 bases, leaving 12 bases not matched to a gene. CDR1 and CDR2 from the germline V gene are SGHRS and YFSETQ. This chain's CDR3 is CASSSSIAGGGRETQYF. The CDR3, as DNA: TGCGCCAGCAGCTCCTCAATAGCGGGGGGCGGGAGAGAGACCCAGTACTTC.

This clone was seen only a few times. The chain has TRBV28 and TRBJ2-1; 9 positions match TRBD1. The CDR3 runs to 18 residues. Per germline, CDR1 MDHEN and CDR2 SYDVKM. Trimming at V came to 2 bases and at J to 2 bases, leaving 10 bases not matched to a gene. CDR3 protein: CASSLLPQGANTYNEQFF. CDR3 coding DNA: TGTGCCAGCAGTTTACTTCCACAGGGGGCGAACACCTACAATGAGCAGTTCTTC.

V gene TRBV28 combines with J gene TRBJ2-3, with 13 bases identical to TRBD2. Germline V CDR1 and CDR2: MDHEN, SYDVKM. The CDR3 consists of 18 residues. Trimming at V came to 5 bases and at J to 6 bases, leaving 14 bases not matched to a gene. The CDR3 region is CASSPSPTSGRWVDTQYF. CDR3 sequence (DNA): TGTGCCAGCAGTCCCTCCCCGACTAGCGGGAGGTGGGTGGATACGCAGTATTTT.

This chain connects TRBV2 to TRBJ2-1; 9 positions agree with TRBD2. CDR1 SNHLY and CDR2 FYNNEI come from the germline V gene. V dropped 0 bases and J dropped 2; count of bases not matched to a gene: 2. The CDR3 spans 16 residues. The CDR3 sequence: CASSEASGGPYNEQFF. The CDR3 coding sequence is TGTGCCAGCAGTGAAGCTAGCGGGGGACCCTACAATGAGCAGTTCTTC.

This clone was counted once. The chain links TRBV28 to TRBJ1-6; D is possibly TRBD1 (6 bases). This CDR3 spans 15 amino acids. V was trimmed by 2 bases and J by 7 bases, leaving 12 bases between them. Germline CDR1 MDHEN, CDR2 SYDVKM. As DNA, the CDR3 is TGTGCCAGCAGTTTAGCCGGGGGGGGCAATTCACCCCTCCACTTT. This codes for CASSLAGGGNSPLHF.

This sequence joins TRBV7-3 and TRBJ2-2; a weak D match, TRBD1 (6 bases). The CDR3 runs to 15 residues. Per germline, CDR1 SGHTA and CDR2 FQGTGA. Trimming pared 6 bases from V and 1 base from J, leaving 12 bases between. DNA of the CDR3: TGTGCCAGCAGGACGGGACACTTGAACACCGGGGAGCTGTTTTTT. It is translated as CASRTGHLNTGELFF.

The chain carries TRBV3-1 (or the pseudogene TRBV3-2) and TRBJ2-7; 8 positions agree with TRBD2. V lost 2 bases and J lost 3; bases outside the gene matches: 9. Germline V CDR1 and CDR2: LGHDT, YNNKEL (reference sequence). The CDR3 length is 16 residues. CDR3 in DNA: TGTGCCAGCAGCCAATATATTAGCGGGGCTGACTACGAGCAGTACTTC. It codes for CASSQYISGADYEQYF.

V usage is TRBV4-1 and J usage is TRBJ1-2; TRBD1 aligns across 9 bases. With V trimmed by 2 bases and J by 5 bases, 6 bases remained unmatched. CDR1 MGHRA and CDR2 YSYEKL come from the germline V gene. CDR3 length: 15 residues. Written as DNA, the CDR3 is TGCGCCAGCAGCCAACCAGGACAGGGGATATATGGCTACACCTTC. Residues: CASSQPGQGIYGYTF.

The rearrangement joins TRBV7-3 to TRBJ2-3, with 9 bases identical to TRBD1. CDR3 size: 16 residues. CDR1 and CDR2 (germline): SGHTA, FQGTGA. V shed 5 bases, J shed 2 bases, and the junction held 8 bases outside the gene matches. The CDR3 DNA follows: TGTGCCAGCAGCCCCCGGGCACAGGGGGCCACAGATACGCAGTATTTT. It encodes CASSPRAQGATDTQYF.

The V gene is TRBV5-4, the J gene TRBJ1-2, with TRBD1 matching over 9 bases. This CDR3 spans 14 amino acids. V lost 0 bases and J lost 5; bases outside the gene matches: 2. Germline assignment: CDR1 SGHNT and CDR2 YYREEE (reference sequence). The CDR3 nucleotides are TGTGCCAGCAGCTTGGTGGGACAGGGTTATGGCTACACCTTC. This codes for CASSLVGQGYGYTF.

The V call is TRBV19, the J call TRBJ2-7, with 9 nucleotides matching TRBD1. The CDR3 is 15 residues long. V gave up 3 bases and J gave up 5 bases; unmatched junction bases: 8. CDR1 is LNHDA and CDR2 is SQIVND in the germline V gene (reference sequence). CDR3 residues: CASSMPGQGDHEQYF. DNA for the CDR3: TGTGCCAGTAGTATGCCGGGACAGGGAGATCACGAGCAGTACTTC.

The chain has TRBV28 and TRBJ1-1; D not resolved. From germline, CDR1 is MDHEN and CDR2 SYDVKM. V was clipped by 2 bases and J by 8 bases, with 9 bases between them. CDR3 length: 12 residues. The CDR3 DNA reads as TGTGCCAGCAGTTTAGCCGACGGGGAAGCTTTCTTT. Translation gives CASSLADGEAFF. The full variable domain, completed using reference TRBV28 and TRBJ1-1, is DVKVTQSSRYLVKRTGEKVFLECVQDMDHENMFWYRQDPGLGLRLIYFSYDVKMKEKGDIPEGYSVSREKKERFSLILESASTNQTSMYLCASSLADGEAFFGQGTRLTVV.

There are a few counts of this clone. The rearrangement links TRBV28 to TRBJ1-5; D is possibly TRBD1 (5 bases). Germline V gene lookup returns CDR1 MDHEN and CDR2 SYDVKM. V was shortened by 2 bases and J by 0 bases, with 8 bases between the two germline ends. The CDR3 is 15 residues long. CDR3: CASSLPGNSNQPQHF. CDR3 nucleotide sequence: TGTGCCAGCAGTTTACCAGGGAATAGCAATCAGCCCCAGCATTTT. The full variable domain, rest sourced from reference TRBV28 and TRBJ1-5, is DVKVTQSSRYLVKRTGEKVFLECVQDMDHENMFWYRQDPGLGLRLIYFSYDVKMKEKGDIPEGYSVSREKKERFSLILESASTNQTSMYLCASSLPGNSNQPQHFGDGTRLSIL.

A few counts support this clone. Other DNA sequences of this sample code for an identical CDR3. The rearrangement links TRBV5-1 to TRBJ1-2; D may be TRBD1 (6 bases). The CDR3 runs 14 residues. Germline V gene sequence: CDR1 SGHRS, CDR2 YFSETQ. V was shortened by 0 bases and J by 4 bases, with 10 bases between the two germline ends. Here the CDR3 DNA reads TGCGCCAGCAGCTTGGGACAGGCTTCCTATGGCTACACCTTC. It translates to CASSLGQASYGYTF.

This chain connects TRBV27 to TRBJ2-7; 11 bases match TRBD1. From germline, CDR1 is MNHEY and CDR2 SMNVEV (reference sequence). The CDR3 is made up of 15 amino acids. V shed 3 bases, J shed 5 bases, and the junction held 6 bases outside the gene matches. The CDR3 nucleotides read TGTGCCAGCAGTTTGGGGACAGGGGGGCGGAACGAGCAGTACTTC. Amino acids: CASSLGTGGRNEQYF.

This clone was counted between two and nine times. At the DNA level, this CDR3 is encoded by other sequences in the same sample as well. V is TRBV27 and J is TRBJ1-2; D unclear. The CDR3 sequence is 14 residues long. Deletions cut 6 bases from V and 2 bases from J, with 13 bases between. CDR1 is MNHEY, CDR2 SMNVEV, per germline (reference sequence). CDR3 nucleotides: TGTGCCAGCAGCTTAAACGGAGCCAACTATGGCTACACCTTC. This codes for CASSLNGANYGYTF.

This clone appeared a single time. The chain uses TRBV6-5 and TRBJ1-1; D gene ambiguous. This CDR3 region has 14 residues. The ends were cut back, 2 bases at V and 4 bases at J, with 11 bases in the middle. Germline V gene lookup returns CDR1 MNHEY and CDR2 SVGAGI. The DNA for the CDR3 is TGTGCCAGCAGTTACCTTGGGGAGGGCACTGAAGCTTTCTTT. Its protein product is CASSYLGEGTEAFF.

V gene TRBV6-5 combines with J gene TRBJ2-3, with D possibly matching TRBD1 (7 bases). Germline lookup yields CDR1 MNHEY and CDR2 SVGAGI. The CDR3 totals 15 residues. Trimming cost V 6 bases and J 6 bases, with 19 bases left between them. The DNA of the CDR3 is TGTGCCAGCAGCCCCGACAGGGTTGGGGGGGATACGCAGTATTTT. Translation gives CASSPDRVGGDTQYF.

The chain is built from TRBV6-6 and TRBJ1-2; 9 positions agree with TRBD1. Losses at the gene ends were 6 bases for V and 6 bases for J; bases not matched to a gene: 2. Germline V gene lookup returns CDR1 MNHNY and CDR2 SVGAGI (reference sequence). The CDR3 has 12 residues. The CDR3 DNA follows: TGTGCCAGCAGCCGGACAGGGGATGGCTACACCTTC. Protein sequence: CASSRTGDGYTF.

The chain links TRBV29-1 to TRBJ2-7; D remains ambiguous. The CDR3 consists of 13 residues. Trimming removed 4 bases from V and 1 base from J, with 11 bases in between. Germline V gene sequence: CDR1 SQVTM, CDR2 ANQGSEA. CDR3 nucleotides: TGCAGCGTTGGGTCCCACTATTCCTACGAGCAGTACTTC. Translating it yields CSVGSHYSYEQYF.

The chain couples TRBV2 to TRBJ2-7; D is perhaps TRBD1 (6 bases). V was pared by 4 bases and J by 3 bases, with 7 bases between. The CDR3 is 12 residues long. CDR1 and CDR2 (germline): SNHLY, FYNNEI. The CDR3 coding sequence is TGTGCCAGCAGTGTACAGGGCTACGAGCAGTACTTC. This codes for CASSVQGYEQYF.

The CDR3 sequence: CASSPLAAPTSTDTQYF. As DNA, the CDR3 is TGTGCCAGCAGCCCACTAGCGGCGCCCACTAGCACAGATACGCAGTATTTT. This chain connects TRBV9 to TRBJ2-3; TRBD2 matches 8 bases. The CDR3 covers 17 residues. V lost 4 bases, J lost 0 bases, and 10 bases stayed unmatched. The germline gives CDR1 SGDLS, CDR2 YYNGEE.